This T cell receptor (beta chain) derives from a study of cytomegalovirus exposure and HLA in healthy donors. In the PCR, 60 Vbeta and 13 Jbeta primers were used. Some clones are missing from TCRdb's copy, which holds only in-frame ones; the method was immunoSEQ multiplex PCR. The table records over 150,000 clones, roughly 76% of them present only once. Germline CDR1 reads LNHDA; CDR2 reads SQIVND (reference sequence). The V end was cut by 3 bases, the J end by 0 bases, with 15 bases between. There are 17 residues in the CDR3. This receptor was identified in a man aged 55 to 70 in good health and CMV-seronegative. Sequencing input: PBMCs. The rearrangement uses TRBV19 and TRBJ1-5; no firm D call. This chain's CDR3 is CASSIAGLLFSNQPQHF. The DNA for the CDR3 is TGTGCCAGTAGTATCGCGGGCCTCCTTTTTAGCAATCAGCCCCAGCATTTT.